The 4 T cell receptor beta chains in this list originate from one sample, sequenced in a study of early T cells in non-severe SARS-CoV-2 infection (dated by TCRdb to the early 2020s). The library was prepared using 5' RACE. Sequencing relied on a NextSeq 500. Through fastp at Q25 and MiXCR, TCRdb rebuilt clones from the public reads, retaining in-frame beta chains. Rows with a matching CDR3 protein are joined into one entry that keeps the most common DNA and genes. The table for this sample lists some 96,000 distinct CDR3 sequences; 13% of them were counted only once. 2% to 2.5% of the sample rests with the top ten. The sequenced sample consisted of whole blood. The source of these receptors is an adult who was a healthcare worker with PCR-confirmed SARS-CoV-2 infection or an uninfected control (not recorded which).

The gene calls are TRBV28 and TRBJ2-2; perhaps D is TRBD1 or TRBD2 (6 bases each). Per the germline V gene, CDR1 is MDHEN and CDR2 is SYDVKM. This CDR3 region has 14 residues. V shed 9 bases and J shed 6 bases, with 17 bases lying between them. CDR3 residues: CASGLGGASGELFF. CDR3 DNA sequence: TGTGCCAGTGGATTGGGGGGCGCGTCCGGGGAGCTGTTTTTT.

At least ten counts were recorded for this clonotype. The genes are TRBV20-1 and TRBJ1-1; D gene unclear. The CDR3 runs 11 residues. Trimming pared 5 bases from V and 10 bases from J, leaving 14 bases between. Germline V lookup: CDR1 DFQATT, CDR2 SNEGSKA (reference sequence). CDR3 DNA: TGCAGTGCTCAATTAAAGGGAGGAGCTTTCTTT. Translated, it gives CSAQLKGGAFF.

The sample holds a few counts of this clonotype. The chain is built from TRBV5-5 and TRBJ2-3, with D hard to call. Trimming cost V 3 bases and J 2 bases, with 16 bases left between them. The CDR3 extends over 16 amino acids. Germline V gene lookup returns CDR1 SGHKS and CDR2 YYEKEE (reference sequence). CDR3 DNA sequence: TGTGCCAGCAGCTCTCAGCTAAGGCTCTACACAGATACGCAGTATTTT. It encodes CASSSQLRLYTDTQYF. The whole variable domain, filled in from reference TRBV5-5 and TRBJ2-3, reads DAGVTQSPTHLIKTRGQQVTLRCSPISGHKSVSWYQQVLGQGPQFIFQYYEKEERGRGNFPDRFSARQFPNYSSELNVNALLLGDSALYLCASSSQLRLYTDTQYFGPGTRLTVL.

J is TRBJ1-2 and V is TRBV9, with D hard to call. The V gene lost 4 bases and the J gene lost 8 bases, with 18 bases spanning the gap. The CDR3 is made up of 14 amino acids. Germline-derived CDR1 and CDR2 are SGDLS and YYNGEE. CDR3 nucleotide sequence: TGTGCCAGCAGCCCGCCACGCATGGAGCCCGGCTACACCTTC. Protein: CASSPPRMEPGYTF.